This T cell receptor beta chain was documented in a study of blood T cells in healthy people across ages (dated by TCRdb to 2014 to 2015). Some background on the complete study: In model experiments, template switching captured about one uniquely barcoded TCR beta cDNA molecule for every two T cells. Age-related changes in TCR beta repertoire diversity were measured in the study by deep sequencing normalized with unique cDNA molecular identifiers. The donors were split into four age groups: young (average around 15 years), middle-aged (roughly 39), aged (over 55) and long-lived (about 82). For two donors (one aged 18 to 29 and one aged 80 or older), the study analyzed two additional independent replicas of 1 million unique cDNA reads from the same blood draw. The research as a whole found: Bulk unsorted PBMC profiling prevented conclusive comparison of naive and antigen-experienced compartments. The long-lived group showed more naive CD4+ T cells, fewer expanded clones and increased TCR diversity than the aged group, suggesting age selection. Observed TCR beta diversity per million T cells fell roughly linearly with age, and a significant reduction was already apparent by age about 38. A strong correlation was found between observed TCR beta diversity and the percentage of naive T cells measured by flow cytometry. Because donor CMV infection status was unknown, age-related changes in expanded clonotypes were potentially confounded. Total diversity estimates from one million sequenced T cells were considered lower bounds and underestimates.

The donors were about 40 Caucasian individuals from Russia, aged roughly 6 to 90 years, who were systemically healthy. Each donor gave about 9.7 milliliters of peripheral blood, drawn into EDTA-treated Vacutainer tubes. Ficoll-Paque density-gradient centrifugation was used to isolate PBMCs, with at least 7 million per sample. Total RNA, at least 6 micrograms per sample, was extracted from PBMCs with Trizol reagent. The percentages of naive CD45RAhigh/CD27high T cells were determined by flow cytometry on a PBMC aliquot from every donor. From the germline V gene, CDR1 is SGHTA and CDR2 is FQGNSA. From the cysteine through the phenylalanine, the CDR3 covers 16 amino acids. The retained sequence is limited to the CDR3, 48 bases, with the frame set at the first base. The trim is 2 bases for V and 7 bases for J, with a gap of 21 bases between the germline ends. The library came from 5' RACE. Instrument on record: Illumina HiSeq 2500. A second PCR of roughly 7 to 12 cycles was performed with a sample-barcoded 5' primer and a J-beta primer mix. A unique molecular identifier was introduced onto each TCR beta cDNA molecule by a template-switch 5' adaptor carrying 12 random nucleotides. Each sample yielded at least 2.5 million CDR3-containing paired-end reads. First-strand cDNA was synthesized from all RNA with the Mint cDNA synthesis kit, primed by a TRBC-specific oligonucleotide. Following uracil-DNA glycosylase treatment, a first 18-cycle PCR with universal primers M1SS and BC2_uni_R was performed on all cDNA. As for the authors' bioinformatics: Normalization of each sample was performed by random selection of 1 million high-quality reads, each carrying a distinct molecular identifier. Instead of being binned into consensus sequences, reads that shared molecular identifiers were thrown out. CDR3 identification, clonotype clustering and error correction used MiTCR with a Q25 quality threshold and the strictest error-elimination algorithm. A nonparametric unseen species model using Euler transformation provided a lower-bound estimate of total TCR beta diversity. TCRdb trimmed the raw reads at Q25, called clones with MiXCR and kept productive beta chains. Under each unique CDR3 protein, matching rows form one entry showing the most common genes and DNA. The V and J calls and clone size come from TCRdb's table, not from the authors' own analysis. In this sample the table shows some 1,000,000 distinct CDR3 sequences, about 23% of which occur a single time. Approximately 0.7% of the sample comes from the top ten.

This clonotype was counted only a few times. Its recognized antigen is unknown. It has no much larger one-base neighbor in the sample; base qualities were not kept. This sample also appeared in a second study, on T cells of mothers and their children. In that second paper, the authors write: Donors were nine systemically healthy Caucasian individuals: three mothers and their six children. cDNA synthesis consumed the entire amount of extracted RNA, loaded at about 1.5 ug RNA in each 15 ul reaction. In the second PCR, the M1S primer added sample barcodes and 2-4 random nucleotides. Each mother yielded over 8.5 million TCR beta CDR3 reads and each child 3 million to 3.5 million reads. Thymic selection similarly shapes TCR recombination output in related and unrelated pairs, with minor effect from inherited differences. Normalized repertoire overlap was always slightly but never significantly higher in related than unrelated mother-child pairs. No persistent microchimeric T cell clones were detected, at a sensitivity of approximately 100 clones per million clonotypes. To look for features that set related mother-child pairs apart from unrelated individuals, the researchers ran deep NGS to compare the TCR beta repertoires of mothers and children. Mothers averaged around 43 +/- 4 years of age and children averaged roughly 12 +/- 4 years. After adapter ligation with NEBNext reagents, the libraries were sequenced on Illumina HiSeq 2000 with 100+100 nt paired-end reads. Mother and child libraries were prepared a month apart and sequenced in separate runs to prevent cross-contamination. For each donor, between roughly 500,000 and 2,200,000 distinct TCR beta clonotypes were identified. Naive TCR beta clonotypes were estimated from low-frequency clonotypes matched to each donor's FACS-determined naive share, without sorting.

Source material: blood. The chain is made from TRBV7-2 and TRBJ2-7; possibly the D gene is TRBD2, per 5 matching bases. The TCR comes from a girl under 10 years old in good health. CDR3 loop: CASSLISGAESLEQYF. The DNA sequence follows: TGTGCCAGCAGCTTAATCAGTGGAGCGGAGTCCTTGGAGCAGTACTTC.